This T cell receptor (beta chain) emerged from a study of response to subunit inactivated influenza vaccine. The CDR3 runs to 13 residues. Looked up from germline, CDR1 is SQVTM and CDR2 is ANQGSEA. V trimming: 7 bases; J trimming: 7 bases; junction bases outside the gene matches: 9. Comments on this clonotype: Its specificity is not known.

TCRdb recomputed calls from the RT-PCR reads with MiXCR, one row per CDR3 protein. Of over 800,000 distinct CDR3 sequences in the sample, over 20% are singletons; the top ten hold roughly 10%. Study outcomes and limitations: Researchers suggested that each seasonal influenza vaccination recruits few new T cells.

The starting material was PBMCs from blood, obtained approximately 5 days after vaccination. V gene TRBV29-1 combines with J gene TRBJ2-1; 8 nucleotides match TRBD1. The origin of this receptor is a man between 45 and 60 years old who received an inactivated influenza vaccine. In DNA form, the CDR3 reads TGCAGCGGGGTTCCCAGGGGGCCAAATGAGCAGTTCTTC. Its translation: CSGVPRGPNEQFF.